Listed below are T cell receptor beta chains from one sample, sequenced in a study of cytomegalovirus exposure and HLA in healthy donors. Clones were sequenced by immunoSEQ multiplex PCR, and TCRdb holds only the in-frame ones, with some missing. The repertoire consists of 150,000 to 200,000 clones, with approximately 85% occurring once and the leading ten covering approximately 1.5%. The specimen was PBMCs. The receptors derive from a woman between 18 and 29 years old in good health and CMV-seronegative. Both conserved end residues are part of each CDR3. The order of the fields is D gene, J gene, clone size, V gene, CDR3 protein, CDR3 DNA. A D gene is named only where the DNA matches it firmly. Rows may omit the clone size; those that give it use once, few, many or a size class.

d_call: TRBD2
j_call: TRBJ2-2
clone_size: .
v_call: TRBV6-4
cdr3_aa: CASSDGREGGELFF
cdr3_nt: TGTGCCAGCAGTGACGGGAGGGAAGGCGGGGAGCTGTTTTTT

d_call: .
j_call: TRBJ1-2
clone_size: .
v_call: TRBV10-3
cdr3_aa: CAIKYDQAQRTNYGYTF
cdr3_nt: TGTGCCATCAAGTATGATCAGGCCCAACGAACAAACTATGGCTACACCTTC

d_call: TRBD1
j_call: TRBJ1-5
clone_size: few
v_call: TRBV19
cdr3_aa: CASSPRTGTGPQHF
cdr3_nt: TGTGCCAGTAGTCCAAGGACAGGGACAGGGCCCCAGCATTTT

d_call: .
j_call: TRBJ1-4
clone_size: once
v_call: TRBV4-1
cdr3_aa: CASRKGPGEKLFF
cdr3_nt: TGCGCCAGCAGGAAAGGGCCGGGGGAAAAACTGTTTTTT

d_call: .
j_call: TRBJ1-2
clone_size: .
v_call: TRBV5-1
cdr3_aa: CASSLRDYGYTF
cdr3_nt: TGCGCCAGCAGCCTCCGGGACTATGGCTACACCTTC

d_call: .
j_call: TRBJ1-2
clone_size: .
v_call: TRBV2
cdr3_aa: CASSEAAGFGGYTF
cdr3_nt: TGTGCCAGCAGTGAAGCCGCAGGTTTCGGTGGCTACACCTTC

d_call: TRBD1
j_call: TRBJ2-2
clone_size: .
v_call: TRBV5-1
cdr3_aa: CASSQRQGSTGELFF
cdr3_nt: TGCGCCAGCAGCCAGCGACAGGGAAGCACCGGGGAGCTGTTTTTT

d_call: .
j_call: TRBJ2-2
clone_size: .
v_call: TRBV5-1
cdr3_aa: CASSSLPLNTGELFF
cdr3_nt: TGCGCCAGCAGCTCACTGCCTCTGAACACCGGGGAGCTGTTTTTT

d_call: .
j_call: TRBJ1-2
clone_size: .
v_call: TRBV9
cdr3_aa: CASSVDDTSLGYTF
cdr3_nt: TGTGCCAGCAGCGTAGACGACACCTCTCTGGGCTACACCTTC

d_call: TRBD1
j_call: TRBJ2-7
clone_size: .
v_call: TRBV7-9
cdr3_aa: CASSLRDRGTYEQYF
cdr3_nt: TGTGCCAGCAGCTTAAGGGACAGGGGGACCTACGAGCAGTACTTC

d_call: .
j_call: TRBJ1-4
clone_size: few
v_call: TRBV9
cdr3_aa: CASSVVGATNEKLFF
cdr3_nt: TGTGCCAGCAGCGTAGTAGGAGCAACTAATGAAAAACTGTTTTTT

d_call: .
j_call: TRBJ2-1
clone_size: .
v_call: TRBV6-5
cdr3_aa: CASALASYNEQFF
cdr3_nt: TGTGCCAGCGCGCTAGCGTCCTACAATGAGCAGTTCTTC

d_call: TRBD2
j_call: TRBJ2-3
clone_size: .
v_call: TRBV19
cdr3_aa: CASSGPAGGTDTQYF
cdr3_nt: TGTGCCAGTTCAGGTCCAGCGGGAGGCACAGATACGCAGTATTTT

d_call: TRBD2
j_call: TRBJ2-7
clone_size: .
v_call: TRBV27
cdr3_aa: CASSPGLAGESEQYF
cdr3_nt: TGTGCCAGCAGTCCCGGACTAGCGGGAGAGAGTGAGCAGTACTTC

d_call: .
j_call: TRBJ2-7
clone_size: once
v_call: TRBV9
cdr3_aa: CASSARPETEGSYEQYF
cdr3_nt: TGTGCCAGCAGCGCTAGACCCGAGACAGAAGGATCCTACGAGCAGTACTTC

d_call: .
j_call: TRBJ2-2
clone_size: .
v_call: TRBV2
cdr3_aa: CASDSPNTGELFF
cdr3_nt: TGTGCCAGCGATAGTCCGAACACCGGGGAGCTGTTTTTT

d_call: .
j_call: TRBJ1-3
clone_size: .
v_call: TRBV30
cdr3_aa: CAWSGRAGNTIYF
cdr3_nt: TGTGCCTGGAGTGGCAGGGCTGGAAACACCATATATTTT

d_call: TRBD2
j_call: TRBJ2-1
clone_size: once
v_call: TRBV4-1
cdr3_aa: CASSQDYAGGQYNEQFF
cdr3_nt: TGCGCCAGCAGCCAAGATTACGCGGGAGGACAATACAATGAGCAGTTCTTC

d_call: TRBD1
j_call: TRBJ2-1
clone_size: .
v_call: TRBV11-2
cdr3_aa: CASSLAGQGVNEQFF
cdr3_nt: TGTGCCAGCAGCTTAGCGGGACAGGGGGTTAATGAGCAGTTCTTC

d_call: TRBD1
j_call: TRBJ1-4
clone_size: once
v_call: TRBV10-3
cdr3_aa: CAIRATGGNEKLFF
cdr3_nt: TGTGCCATCAGGGCGACAGGGGGGAATGAAAAACTGTTTTTT

d_call: TRBD2
j_call: TRBJ2-1
clone_size: .
v_call: TRBV18
cdr3_aa: CASSPLTSGTYNEQFF
cdr3_nt: TGTGCCAGCTCACCACTTACCAGCGGGACGTACAATGAGCAGTTCTTC

d_call: .
j_call: TRBJ1-5
clone_size: .
v_call: TRBV18
cdr3_aa: CASSPAQISNQPQHF
cdr3_nt: TGTGCCAGCTCACCAGCGCAAATTAGCAATCAGCCCCAGCATTTT

d_call: TRBD1
j_call: TRBJ1-2
clone_size: once
v_call: TRBV27
cdr3_aa: CASNLRGDSPITLYGYTF
cdr3_nt: TGTGCCAGCAACCTAAGGGGGGACAGTCCCATCACCCTCTATGGCTACACCTTC

d_call: TRBD1
j_call: TRBJ2-7
clone_size: .
v_call: TRBV6-5
cdr3_aa: CASSYGGQGYEQYF
cdr3_nt: TGTGCCAGCAGTTACGGGGGACAGGGCTACGAGCAGTACTTC

d_call: TRBD1
j_call: TRBJ1-2
clone_size: .
v_call: TRBV7-9
cdr3_aa: CASSSGQPPNYGYTF
cdr3_nt: TGTGCCAGCAGCTCGGGACAGCCTCCTAACTATGGCTACACCTTC

d_call: TRBD2
j_call: TRBJ2-1
clone_size: .
v_call: TRBV15
cdr3_aa: CATSSSPAGGHNEQFF
cdr3_nt: TGTGCCACCAGCAGCTCCCCAGCGGGGGGCCACAATGAGCAGTTCTTC

d_call: .
j_call: TRBJ2-2
clone_size: .
v_call: TRBV10-3
cdr3_aa: CASSGGKSRTGELFF
cdr3_nt: TGTGCCAGTTCGGGGGGCAAGAGTAGGACCGGGGAGCTGTTTTTT

d_call: .
j_call: TRBJ1-2
clone_size: .
v_call: TRBV7-9
cdr3_aa: CASSQTSRVPLYGYTF
cdr3_nt: TGTGCCAGCAGCCAAACTTCCAGGGTCCCCTTGTATGGCTACACCTTC

d_call: .
j_call: TRBJ1-2
clone_size: .
v_call: TRBV18
cdr3_aa: CASSPPGDTRGYTF
cdr3_nt: TGTGCCAGCTCACCACCCGGGGATACTAGGGGCTACACCTTC

d_call: .
j_call: TRBJ1-4
clone_size: .
v_call: TRBV5-5
cdr3_aa: CASSLANGATNEKLFF
cdr3_nt: TGTGCCAGCAGCTTGGCCAACGGGGCAACTAATGAAAAACTGTTTTTT

d_call: TRBD1
j_call: TRBJ1-4
clone_size: .
v_call: TRBV5-1
cdr3_aa: CASSWTGNEKLFF
cdr3_nt: TGCGCCAGCAGTTGGACAGGGAACGAAAAACTGTTTTTT

d_call: .
j_call: TRBJ2-2
clone_size: .
v_call: TRBV27
cdr3_aa: CASSFLVADTGELFF
cdr3_nt: TGTGCCAGCAGTTTCCTAGTCGCGGACACCGGGGAGCTGTTTTTT

d_call: .
j_call: TRBJ2-5
clone_size: .
v_call: TRBV5-4
cdr3_aa: CASSSVLGEETQYF
cdr3_nt: TGTGCCAGCAGCTCAGTGTTAGGGGAAGAGACCCAGTACTTC

d_call: TRBD1
j_call: TRBJ1-1
clone_size: .
v_call: TRBV4-2
cdr3_aa: CASSGTGGSLGAFF
cdr3_nt: TGTGCCAGCAGCGGGACAGGGGGATCATTGGGAGCTTTCTTT

d_call: TRBD2
j_call: TRBJ2-1
clone_size: .
v_call: TRBV5-6
cdr3_aa: CASSSGLAGAYNEQFF
cdr3_nt: TGTGCCAGCAGCTCCGGACTAGCGGGGGCATACAATGAGCAGTTCTTC

d_call: .
j_call: TRBJ1-5
clone_size: .
v_call: TRBV19
cdr3_aa: CASSIGNQPQHF
cdr3_nt: TGTGCCAGTAGTATCGGGAATCAGCCCCAGCATTTT

d_call: TRBD1
j_call: TRBJ1-4
clone_size: .
v_call: TRBV18
cdr3_aa: CASSIGTAREKLFF
cdr3_nt: TGTGCCAGCTCAATCGGGACAGCTCGTGAAAAACTGTTTTTT

d_call: .
j_call: TRBJ1-2
clone_size: once
v_call: TRBV19
cdr3_aa: CATEPGSVGNGYTF
cdr3_nt: TGTGCCACGGAGCCCGGATCAGTTGGAAATGGCTACACCTTC

d_call: .
j_call: TRBJ2-7
clone_size: .
v_call: TRBV7-9
cdr3_aa: CASSLGWAEQYF
cdr3_nt: TGTGCCAGCAGCTTAGGGTGGGCCGAGCAGTACTTC

d_call: .
j_call: TRBJ1-2
clone_size: .
v_call: TRBV5-6
cdr3_aa: CASSSYLNVVYGYTF
cdr3_nt: TGTGCCAGCAGCTCCTACCTCAATGTAGTATATGGCTACACCTTC

d_call: TRBD1
j_call: TRBJ2-7
clone_size: once
v_call: TRBV5-1
cdr3_aa: CASSLSGQGSSYEQYF
cdr3_nt: TGCGCCAGCAGCCTCTCCGGACAGGGAAGCTCCTACGAGCAGTACTTC

d_call: TRBD1
j_call: TRBJ2-4
clone_size: once
v_call: TRBV10-2
cdr3_aa: CASSGQGASRVYF
cdr3_nt: TGCGCCAGCAGTGGACAGGGGGCTTCGAGAGTCTACTTC

d_call: .
j_call: TRBJ2-7
clone_size: .
v_call: TRBV19
cdr3_aa: CASSIVGSSYEQYF
cdr3_nt: TGTGCCAGTAGTATAGTGGGGAGCTCCTACGAGCAGTACTTC

d_call: TRBD1
j_call: TRBJ2-2
clone_size: once
v_call: TRBV27
cdr3_aa: CASSLMPLQGAGNTGELFF
cdr3_nt: TGTGCCAGCAGTTTGATGCCGCTCCAGGGGGCTGGGAACACCGGGGAGCTGTTTTTT

d_call: .
j_call: TRBJ2-3
clone_size: .
v_call: TRBV7-9
cdr3_aa: CASSSPSGVAYTQYF
cdr3_nt: TGTGCCAGCAGCTCCCCCTCGGGGGTGGCGTATACGCAGTATTTT

d_call: TRBD1
j_call: TRBJ2-1
clone_size: .
v_call: TRBV4-1
cdr3_aa: CASSQPGQGKDNEQFF
cdr3_nt: TGCGCCAGCAGCCAACCGGGACAGGGGAAGGACAATGAGCAGTTCTTC

d_call: .
j_call: TRBJ1-5
clone_size: .
v_call: TRBV6-1
cdr3_aa: CASSEPLGSNQPQHF
cdr3_nt: TGTGCCAGCAGTGAACCGCTAGGTAGCAATCAGCCCCAGCATTTT

d_call: .
j_call: TRBJ1-1
clone_size: .
v_call: TRBV11-2
cdr3_aa: CASTVGGNTEAFF
cdr3_nt: TGTGCCAGCACCGTGGGGGGGAACACTGAAGCTTTCTTT

d_call: TRBD1
j_call: TRBJ1-1
clone_size: .
v_call: TRBV7-9
cdr3_aa: CASSQRTGANTEAFF
cdr3_nt: TGTGCCAGCAGCCAGCGGACAGGGGCGAACACTGAAGCTTTCTTT

d_call: .
j_call: TRBJ1-5
clone_size: .
v_call: TRBV5-8
cdr3_aa: CASSLVSGRNQPQHF
cdr3_nt: TGTGCCAGCAGCTTGGTCTCAGGGCGCAATCAGCCCCAGCATTTT

d_call: TRBD1
j_call: TRBJ1-1
clone_size: .
v_call: TRBV4-1
cdr3_aa: CASSQDLGGQIEAFF
cdr3_nt: TGCGCCAGCAGCCAAGATCTCGGGGGACAGATTGAAGCTTTCTTT

d_call: TRBD1
j_call: TRBJ2-5
clone_size: .
v_call: TRBV7-8
cdr3_aa: CASSLAGTGRQETQYF
cdr3_nt: TGTGCCAGCAGCTTAGCTGGGACAGGGAGACAAGAGACCCAGTACTTC

d_call: .
j_call: TRBJ2-7
clone_size: .
v_call: TRBV19
cdr3_aa: CASSRAGSGAYEQYF
cdr3_nt: TGTGCCAGTAGTAGGGCAGGGTCCGGAGCCTACGAGCAGTACTTC